This TCR beta chain was observed in a study of CD8+CD57+ T cells in acquired aplastic anemia. Genomic DNA served as template for TCR beta VDJ and CDR3 profiling. TCRdb re-derived calls from the reads in MiXCR, one entry per CDR3 protein. This table has around 150,000 distinct CDR3 sequences, less than 60% appearing once. The authors sequenced patients whose flow cytometry had shown CD8+CD57+ cell expansion. Acquired aplastic anemia of severe grade affected all patients. Ten or more counts support this clonotype. Sequencing was performed on sorted CD4+, CD8+, or CD8+CD57+ T cells (not recorded which) from PBMCs. The TCR comes from a human donor with aplastic anemia.

The DNA of the CDR3 is TGTGCCAGCAGCTCGGGACAGGGGCAGGGTGGTTCACCCCTCCACTTT. This codes for CASSSGQGQGGSPLHF. The J gene is TRBJ1-6, the V gene TRBV5-6, with 10 positions matching TRBD1. The CDR3 is 16 amino acids. The ends lost 3 bases at V and 9 bases at J; junction bases unmatched: 9. Germline V gene lookup returns CDR1 SGHDT and CDR2 YYEEEE.